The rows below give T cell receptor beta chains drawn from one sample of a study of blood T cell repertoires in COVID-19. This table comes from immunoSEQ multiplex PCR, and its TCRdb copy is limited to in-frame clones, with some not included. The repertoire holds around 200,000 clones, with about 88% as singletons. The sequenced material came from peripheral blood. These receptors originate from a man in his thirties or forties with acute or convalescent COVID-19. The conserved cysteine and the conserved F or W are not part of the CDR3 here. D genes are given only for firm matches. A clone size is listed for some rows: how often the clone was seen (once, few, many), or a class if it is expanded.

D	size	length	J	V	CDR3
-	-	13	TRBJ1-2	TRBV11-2	ASSSDLIRLGGYT
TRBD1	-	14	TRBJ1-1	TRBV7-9	ASSPGTARPNTEAF
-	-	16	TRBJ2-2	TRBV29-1	SVATSIVDSEVTGELF
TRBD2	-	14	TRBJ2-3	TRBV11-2	ASSLLIAGNTDTQY
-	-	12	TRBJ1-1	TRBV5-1	ASRPGGYHTEAF
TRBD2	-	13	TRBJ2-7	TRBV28	ASSETSGTPYEQY
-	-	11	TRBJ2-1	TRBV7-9	ASRTISVHEQF
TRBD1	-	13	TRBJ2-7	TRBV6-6	ASSPSTGGSYEQY
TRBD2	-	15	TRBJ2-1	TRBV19	ASSISTSGGLYNEQF
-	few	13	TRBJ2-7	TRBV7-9	ASSLAGASTYEQY
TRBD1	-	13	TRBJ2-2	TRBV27	ASSSVDRGTGELF
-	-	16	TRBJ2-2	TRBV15	ATSRATPLGGSTGELF
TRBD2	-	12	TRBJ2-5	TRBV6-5	ASRGLAGGETQY
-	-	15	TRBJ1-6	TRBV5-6	ASSLRVSRADNSPLH
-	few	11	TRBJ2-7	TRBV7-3	ASSPGGGREQY
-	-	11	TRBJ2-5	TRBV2	ASSGSRVETQY
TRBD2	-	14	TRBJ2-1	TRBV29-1	SVVPLAASSYNEQF
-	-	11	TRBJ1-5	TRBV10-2	ASSEIRFEPQH
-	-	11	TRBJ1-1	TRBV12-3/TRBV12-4	ASSFEENTEAF
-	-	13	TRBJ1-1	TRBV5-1	ASSLPGTSGTEAF
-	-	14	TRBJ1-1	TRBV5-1	ASSLDGSSVSTEAF
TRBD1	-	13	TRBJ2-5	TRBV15	ATSRLGDSQETQY
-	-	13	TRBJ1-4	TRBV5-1	ASSSTKPGNEKLF
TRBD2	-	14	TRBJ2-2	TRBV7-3	ASTQQPGLESGELF
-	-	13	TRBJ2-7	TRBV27	ASSNSGQDYYEQY
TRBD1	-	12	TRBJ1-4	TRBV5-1	ASSLTGGDEKLF
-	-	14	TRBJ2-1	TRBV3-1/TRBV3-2	ASSRGGTRGSHEQF
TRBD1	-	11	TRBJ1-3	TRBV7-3	ASSEVTGSTIY
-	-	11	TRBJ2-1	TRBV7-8	ASSLRLGDEQF
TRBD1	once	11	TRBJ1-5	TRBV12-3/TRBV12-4	ASRGQGTQPQH
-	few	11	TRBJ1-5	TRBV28	ASRTDLYQPQH
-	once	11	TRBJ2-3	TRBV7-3	ASSLNGRHTQY
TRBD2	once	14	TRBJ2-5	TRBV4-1	ASSHRLAGILETQY
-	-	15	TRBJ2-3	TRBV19	ASSARGGAFGTDTQY
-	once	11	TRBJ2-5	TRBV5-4	ASSFLSQETQY
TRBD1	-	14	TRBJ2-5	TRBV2	ASRVQGTGGFETQY
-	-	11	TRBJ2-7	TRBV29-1	SVVRLSSYEQY
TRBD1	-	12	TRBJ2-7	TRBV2	ASSEGQSAHEQY
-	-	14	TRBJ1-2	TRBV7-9	ASTLTGSTFSYGYT
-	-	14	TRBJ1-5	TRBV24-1	ATSDRTGLVNQPQH
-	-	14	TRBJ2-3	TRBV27	ASSSRGAGATDTQY
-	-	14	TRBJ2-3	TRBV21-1	ASSNRTALSTDTQY
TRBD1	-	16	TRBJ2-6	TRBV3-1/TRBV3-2	ASSPWQGARAGANVLT
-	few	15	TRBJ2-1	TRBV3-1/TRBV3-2	ASSQGSFGGRYNEQF
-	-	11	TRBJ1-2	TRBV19	ASSTRTNYGYT
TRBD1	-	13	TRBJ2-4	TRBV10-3	AISGQGLAKNIQY
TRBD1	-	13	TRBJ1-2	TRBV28	ASKFEDRDNYGYT
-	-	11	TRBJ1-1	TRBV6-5	VIRARMNTEAF
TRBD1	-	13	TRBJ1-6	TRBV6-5	ASRLDRGDNSPLH
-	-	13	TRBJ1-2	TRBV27	ASSSPQDGIYGYT
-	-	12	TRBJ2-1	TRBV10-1	ASRRQDPHNEQF
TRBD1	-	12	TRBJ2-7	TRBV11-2	ASSLTGVPYEQY
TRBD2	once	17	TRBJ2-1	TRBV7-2	ASSLNPILLAEAYNEQF
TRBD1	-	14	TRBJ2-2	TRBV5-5	ASSLVLLRGPGELF
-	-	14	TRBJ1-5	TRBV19	ASSMGRPDSNQPQH
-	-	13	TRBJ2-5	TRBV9	ASSVDFRGGETQY
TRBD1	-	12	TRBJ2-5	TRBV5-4	ASSLKDREETQY
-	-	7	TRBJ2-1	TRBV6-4	ASSDGRV
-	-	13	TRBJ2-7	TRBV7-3	ASSLGGSSSYEQY
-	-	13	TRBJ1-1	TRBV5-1	ASSFSPGEHTEAF